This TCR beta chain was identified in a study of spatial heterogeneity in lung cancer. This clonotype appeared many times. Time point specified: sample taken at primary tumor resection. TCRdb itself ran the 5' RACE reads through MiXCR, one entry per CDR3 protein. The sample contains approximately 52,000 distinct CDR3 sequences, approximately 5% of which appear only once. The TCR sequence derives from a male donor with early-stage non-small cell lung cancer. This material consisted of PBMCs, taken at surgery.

The CDR3 nucleotides read TGTGCCAGCAGCGTCGCTAGCGGGGGTGCCTACGAGCAGTACTTC. Its translation: CASSVASGGAYEQYF. This chain joins TRBV9 and TRBJ2-7, with TRBD2 matching 10 bases. The CDR3 has 15 residues. Germline-derived CDR1 and CDR2 are SGDLS and YYNGEE. The ends lost 2 bases at V and 2 bases at J; junction bases unmatched: 4.